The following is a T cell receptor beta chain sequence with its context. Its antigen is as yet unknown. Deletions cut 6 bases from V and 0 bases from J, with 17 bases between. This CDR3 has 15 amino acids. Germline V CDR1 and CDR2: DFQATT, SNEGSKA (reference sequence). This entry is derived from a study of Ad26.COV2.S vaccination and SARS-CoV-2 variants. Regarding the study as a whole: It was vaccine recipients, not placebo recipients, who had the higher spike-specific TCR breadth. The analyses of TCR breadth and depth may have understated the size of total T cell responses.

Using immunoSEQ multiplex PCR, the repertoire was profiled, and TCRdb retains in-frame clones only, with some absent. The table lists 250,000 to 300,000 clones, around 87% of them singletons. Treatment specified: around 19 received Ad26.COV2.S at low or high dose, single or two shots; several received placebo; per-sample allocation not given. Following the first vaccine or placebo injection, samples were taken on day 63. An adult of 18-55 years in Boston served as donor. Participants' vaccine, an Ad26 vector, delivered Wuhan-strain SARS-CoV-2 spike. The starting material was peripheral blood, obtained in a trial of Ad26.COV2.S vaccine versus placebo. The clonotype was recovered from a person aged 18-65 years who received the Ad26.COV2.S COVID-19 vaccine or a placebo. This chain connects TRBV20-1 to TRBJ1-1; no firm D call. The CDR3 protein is CSASIPSRVNTEAFF. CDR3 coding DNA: TGCAGTGCCAGTATCCCTAGTCGCGTGAACACTGAAGCTTTCTTT.